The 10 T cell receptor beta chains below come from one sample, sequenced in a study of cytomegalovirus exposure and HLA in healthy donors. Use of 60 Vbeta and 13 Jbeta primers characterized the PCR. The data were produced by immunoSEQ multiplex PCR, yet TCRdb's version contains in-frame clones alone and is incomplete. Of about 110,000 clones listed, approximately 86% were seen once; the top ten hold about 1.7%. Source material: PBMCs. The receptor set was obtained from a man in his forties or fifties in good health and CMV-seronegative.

The chain's CDR3 is CSVSNRGDEQFF. For the CDR3, the DNA is TGCAGCGTATCTAACAGGGGCGATGAGCAGTTCTTC. V gene TRBV29-1 combines with J gene TRBJ2-1; 7 bases are a match to TRBD1. Trimming removed 6 bases from V and 8 bases from J; junction bases left unmatched: 7. Germline values: CDR1 SQVTM, CDR2 ANQGSEA. This CDR3 is 12 amino acids long.

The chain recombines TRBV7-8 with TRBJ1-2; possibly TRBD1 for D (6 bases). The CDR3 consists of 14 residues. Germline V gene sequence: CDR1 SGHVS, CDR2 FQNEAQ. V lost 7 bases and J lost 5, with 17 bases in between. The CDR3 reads CASTPGEGGYGYTF. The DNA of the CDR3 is TGTGCCAGCACGCCAGGGGAGGGGGGATATGGCTACACCTTC.

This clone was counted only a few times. DNA for the CDR3: TGCGCCAGCAGCTTAGGGACAGGGGTCTATGGCTACACCTTC. Its translation: CASSLGTGVYGYTF. The chain joins TRBV5-1 to TRBJ1-2, with 10 nucleotides matching TRBD1. The V gene's germline CDR1 is SGHRS and CDR2 YFSETQ. The CDR3 contains 14 residues. The V and J ends lost 2 bases and 4 bases, in that order; junction bases with no gene match: 2.

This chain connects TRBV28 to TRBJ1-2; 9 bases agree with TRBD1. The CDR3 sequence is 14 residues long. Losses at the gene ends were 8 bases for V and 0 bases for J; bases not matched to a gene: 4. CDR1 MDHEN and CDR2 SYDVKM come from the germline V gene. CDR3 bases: TGTGCCAGCTCCAGACAGGGGGCTAACTATGGCTACACCTTC. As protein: CASSRQGANYGYTF.

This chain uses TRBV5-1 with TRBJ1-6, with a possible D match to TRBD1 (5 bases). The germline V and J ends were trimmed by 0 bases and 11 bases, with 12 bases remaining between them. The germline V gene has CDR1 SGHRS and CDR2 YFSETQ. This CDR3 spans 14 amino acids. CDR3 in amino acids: CASSLGQTETPLHF. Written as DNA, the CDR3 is TGCGCCAGCAGCTTGGGACAGACTGAAACACCCCTCCACTTT.

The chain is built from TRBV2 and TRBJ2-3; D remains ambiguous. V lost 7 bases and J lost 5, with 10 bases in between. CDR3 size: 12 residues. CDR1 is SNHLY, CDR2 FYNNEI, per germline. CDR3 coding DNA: TGTGCCAGCACATTATCGGGAGATACGCAGTATTTT. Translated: CASTLSGDTQYF.

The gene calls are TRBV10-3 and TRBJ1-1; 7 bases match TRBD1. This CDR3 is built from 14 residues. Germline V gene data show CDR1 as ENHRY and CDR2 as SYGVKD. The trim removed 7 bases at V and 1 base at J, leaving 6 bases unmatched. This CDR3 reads CAIKLTGTNTEAFF. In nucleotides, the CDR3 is TGTGCCATCAAGCTGACAGGGACGAACACTGAAGCTTTCTTT.

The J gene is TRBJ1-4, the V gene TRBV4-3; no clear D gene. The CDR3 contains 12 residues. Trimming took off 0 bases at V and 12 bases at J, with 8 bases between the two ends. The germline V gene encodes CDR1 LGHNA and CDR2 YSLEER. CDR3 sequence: CASSQDPTQLFF. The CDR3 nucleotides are TGCGCCAGCAGCCAAGATCCTACTCAACTGTTTTTT.

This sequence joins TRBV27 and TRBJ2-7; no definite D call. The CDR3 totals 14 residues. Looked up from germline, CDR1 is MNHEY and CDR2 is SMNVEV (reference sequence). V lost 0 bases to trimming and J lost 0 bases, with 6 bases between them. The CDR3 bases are TGTGCCAGCAGTTTATCGCCCAGCTCCTACGAGCAGTACTTC. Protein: CASSLSPSSYEQYF.

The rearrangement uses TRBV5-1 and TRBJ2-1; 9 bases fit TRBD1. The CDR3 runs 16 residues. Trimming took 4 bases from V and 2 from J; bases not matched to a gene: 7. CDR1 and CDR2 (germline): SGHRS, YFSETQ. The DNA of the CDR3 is TGCGCCAGCAGCACCATGACAGGGGGACCCTACAATGAGCAGTTCTTC. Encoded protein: CASSTMTGGPYNEQFF. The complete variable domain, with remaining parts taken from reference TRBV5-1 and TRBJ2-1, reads KAGVTQTPRYLIKTRGQQVTLSCSPISGHRSVSWYQQTPGQGLQFLFEYFSETQRNKGNFPGRFSGRQFSNSRSEMNVSTLELGDSALYLCASSTMTGGPYNEQFFGPGTRLTVL.